This T cell receptor (beta chain) appears in the sequencing data of a study of sequential checkpoint blockade in melanoma (dated by TCRdb to between 2018 and 2021). With respect to the entire study: Patients were assigned by 1:1 randomization to either first-line nivolumab followed by ipilimumab (arm A) or ipilimumab followed by nivolumab (arm B). Maintenance nivolumab came after each of the two trial sequences. General study outcomes and caveats: Larger, independent patient cohorts are needed to validate the response-prediction model that combines TCR metrics and mutation burden.

CDR1 is given as SGHVS and CDR2 as FNYEAQ, both from the germline V gene. V ends up 5 bases short and J 3 bases short, with an unmatched junction base count of 13. Reading from cysteine to phenylalanine, the CDR3 counts 18 amino acids. CDR3 DNA only is kept here, 54 bases in frame from base 1. The treatment or condition label of this sample denotes: randomized to nivolumab then ipilimumab (arm A) or the reverse (arm B). None of the trial patients had been given prior DNA-damaging chemotherapy. Thawed PBMCs were sorted on a FACS Aria II flow cytometer to isolate live CD3+CD8+ cells negative for CD19 and CD56. Samples were obtained from patients with melanoma enrolled in CheckMate 064, a randomized, open-label phase II trial of sequential checkpoint blockade. Peripheral blood mononuclear cells were collected by leukapheresis, purified using Ficoll-Paque, and frozen in human serum containing around 9.8% DMSO. Immediately after sorting, the purity of sorted blood CD3+CD8+ cells was verified to be >98%, after which DNA was extracted.

TCRbeta CDR3 regions were immunosequenced from genomic DNA with the immunoSEQ Assay. Genomic DNA was amplified by bias-controlled multiplex PCR before high-throughput sequencing. On the study's bioinformatics: To quantify the absolute abundance of each unique TCRbeta CDR3 region, the sequences were collapsed and filtered. Clonality, defined as 1 minus Pielou's evenness, was calculated using only productive rearrangements. Clones with significantly greater frequencies in on-treatment versus baseline samples were identified using a previously published method. As stored in TCRdb, this immuneACCESS dataset retains in-frame rearrangements with V and J assigned. A fraction of the clones does not appear; measured against another copy, unresolved V genes explain less than half of the discrepancy, and the remainder lacks a known reason. V and J calls and clone size are copied from that table; D and trimming were computed from the DNA. The sample contains 30,000 to 45,000 clones, about 88% of them found a single time. The ten top clones hold about an eighth of the sample.

Details on this clone: The antigen it binds to is not known. Per-base qualities were not stored, and no clone one base away is much larger.

This chain joins TRBV7-6 to TRBJ2-7; 13 of the junction bases match TRBD2. The specimen was CD8+ T cells sorted from blood (inferred from file names), collected from a patient given nivolumab and ipilimumab in sequence. The clonotype originates from a human donor with melanoma. The CDR3 region reads CASSPGTSGDDVSYEQYF. The DNA sequence is as follows: TGTGCCAGCAGCCCAGGGACTAGCGGGGACGATGTAAGCTACGAGCAGTACTTC. With the portions outside the CDR3 filled from the reference TRBV7-6 and TRBJ2-7 genes, the complete variable region becomes GAGVSQSPRYKVTKRGQDVALRCDPISGHVSLYWYRQALGQGPEFLTYFNYEAQQDKSGLPNDRFSAERPEGSISTLTIQRTEQRDSAMYRCASSPGTSGDDVSYEQYFGPGTRLTVT.